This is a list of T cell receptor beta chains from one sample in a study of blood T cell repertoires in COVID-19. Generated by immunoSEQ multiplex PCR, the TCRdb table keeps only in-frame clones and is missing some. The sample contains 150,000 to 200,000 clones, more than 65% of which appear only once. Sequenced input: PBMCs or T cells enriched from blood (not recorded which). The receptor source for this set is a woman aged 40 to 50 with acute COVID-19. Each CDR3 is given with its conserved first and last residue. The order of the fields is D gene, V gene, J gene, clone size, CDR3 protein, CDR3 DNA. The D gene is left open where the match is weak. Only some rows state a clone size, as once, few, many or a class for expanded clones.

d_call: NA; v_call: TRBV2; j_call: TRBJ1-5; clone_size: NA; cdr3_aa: CASSDRAWGVQPQHF; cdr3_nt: TGTGCCAGCAGTGACCGGGCCTGGGGGGTTCAGCCCCAGCATTTT
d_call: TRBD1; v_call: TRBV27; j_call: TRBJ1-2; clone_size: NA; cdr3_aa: CASSPGQGYGYTF; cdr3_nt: TGTGCCAGCAGCCCTGGACAGGGTTATGGCTACACCTTC
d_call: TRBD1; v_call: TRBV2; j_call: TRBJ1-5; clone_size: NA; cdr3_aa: CASSGWTGVGQPQHF; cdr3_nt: TGTGCCAGCAGTGGGTGGACAGGGGTAGGGCAGCCCCAGCATTTT
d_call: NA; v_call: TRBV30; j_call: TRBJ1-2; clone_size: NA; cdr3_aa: CAWSIGAGYTF; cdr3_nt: TGTGCCTGGAGTATAGGGGCGGGCTACACCTTC
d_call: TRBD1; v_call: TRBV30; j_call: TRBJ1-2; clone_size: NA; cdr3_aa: CAWSVQGLGGYTF; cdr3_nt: TGTGCCTGGAGTGTACAGGGGCTGGGGGGCTACACCTTC
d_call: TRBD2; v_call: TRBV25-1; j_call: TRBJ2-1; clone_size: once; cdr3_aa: CASAMAGGYEQFF; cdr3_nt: TGTGCCAGTGCCATGGCGGGAGGGTACGAGCAGTTCTTC
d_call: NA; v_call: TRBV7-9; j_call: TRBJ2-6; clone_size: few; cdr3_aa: CATTRGGANVLTF; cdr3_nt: TGTGCGACCACGAGGGGTGGGGCCAACGTCCTGACTTTC
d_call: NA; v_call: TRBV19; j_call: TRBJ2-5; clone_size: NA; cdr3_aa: CATRGVETQYF; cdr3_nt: TGTGCCACCCGTGGAGTGGAGACCCAGTACTTC
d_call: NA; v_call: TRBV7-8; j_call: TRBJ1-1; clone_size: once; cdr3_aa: CASSLGPLLRNTEAFF; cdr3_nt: TGTGCCAGCAGCTTAGGCCCCCTCCTTAGGAACACTGAAGCTTTCTTT
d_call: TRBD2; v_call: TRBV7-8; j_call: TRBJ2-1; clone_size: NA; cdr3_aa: CASSLHLAGGGNEQFF; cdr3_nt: TGTGCCAGCAGCTTACACCTAGCGGGGGGGGGAAATGAGCAGTTCTTC
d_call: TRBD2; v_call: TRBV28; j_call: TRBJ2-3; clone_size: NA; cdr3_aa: CASRPGGALGTDTQYF; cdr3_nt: TGTGCCAGCAGGCCGGGGGGGGCTTTAGGCACAGATACGCAGTATTTT
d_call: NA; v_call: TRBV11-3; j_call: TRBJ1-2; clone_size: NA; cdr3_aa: CASSLGAHGYTF; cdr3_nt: TGTGCCAGCAGCTTGGGGGCCCATGGCTACACCTTC
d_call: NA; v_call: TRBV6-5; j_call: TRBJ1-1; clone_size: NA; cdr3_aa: CASMRETNTEAFF; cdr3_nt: TGTGCCAGCATGAGGGAAACGAACACTGAAGCTTTCTTT
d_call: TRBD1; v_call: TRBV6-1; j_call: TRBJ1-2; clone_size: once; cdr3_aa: CASSEAGRGRFPGLEGYTF; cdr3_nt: TGTGCCAGCAGTGAAGCGGGCAGGGGGCGCTTCCCTGGGCTGGAGGGCTACACCTTC
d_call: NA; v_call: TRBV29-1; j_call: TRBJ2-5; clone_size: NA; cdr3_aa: CSVRRDSAETQYF; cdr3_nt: TGCAGCGTCCGCCGGGACTCAGCAGAGACCCAGTACTTC
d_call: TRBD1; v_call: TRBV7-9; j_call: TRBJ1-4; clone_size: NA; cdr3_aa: CASSPGPTGTGSEKLFF; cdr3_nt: TGTGCCAGCAGCCCTGGCCCAACCGGGACAGGGAGTGAAAAACTGTTTTTT
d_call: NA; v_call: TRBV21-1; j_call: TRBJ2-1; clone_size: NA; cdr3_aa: CASSKGGRRLAGEQFF; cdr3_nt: TGTGCCAGCAGCAAAGGTGGGAGGAGGTTAGCGGGGGAGCAGTTCTTC
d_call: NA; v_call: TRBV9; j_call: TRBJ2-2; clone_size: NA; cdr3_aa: CASSPSLATRVDTGELFF; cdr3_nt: TGTGCCAGCAGCCCATCACTAGCTACGAGGGTGGACACCGGGGAGCTGTTTTTT
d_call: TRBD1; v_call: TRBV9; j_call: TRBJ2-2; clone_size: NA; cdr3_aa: CASSNRQGVSGELFF; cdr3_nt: TGTGCCAGCAGCAATCGACAGGGGGTTAGCGGGGAGCTGTTTTTT
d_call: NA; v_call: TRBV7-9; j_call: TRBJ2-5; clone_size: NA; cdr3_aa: CASSVRLGTQYF; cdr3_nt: TGTGCCAGCAGCGTACGTCTCGGGACCCAGTACTTC
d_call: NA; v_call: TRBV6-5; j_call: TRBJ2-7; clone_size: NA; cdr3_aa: CASSWDTGEQYF; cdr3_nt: TGTGCCAGCAGTTGGGACACGGGCGAGCAGTACTTC
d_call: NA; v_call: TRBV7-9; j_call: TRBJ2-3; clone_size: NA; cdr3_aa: CASSLATLPDTQYF; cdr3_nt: TGTGCCAGCAGCTTAGCCACCCTACCGGATACGCAGTATTTT
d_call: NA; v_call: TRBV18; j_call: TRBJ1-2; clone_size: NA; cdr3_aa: CASSPRGGDGYTF; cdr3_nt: TGTGCCAGCTCACCACGGGGGGGCGATGGCTACACCTTC
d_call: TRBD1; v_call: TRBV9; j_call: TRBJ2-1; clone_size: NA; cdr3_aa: CASSDSPGQGDNEQFF; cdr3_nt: TGTGCCAGCAGCGACAGCCCGGGACAGGGGGACAATGAGCAGTTCTTC
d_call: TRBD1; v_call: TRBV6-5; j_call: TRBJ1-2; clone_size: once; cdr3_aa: CASSYPTGANYGYTF; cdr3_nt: TGTGCCAGCAGTTACCCCACAGGGGCTAACTATGGCTACACCTTC
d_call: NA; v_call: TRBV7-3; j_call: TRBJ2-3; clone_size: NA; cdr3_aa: CASSLGLGSGDTQYF; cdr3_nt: TGTGCCAGCAGCTTAGGGCTGGGTAGTGGAGATACGCAGTATTTT
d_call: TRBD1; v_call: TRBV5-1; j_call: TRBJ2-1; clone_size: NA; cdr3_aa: CASSFRTGENEQFF; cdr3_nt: TGCGCCAGCAGCTTTCGGACAGGGGAGAATGAGCAGTTCTTC
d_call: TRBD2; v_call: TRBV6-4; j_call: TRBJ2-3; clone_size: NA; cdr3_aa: CASSESGTSGTDTQYF; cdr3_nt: TGTGCCAGCAGTGAATCCGGGACTAGCGGCACAGATACGCAGTATTTT
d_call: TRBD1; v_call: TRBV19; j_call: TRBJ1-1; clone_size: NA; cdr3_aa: CASSETGGRLAEAFF; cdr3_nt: TGTGCCAGTAGTGAGACAGGGGGCAGGTTGGCTGAAGCTTTCTTT
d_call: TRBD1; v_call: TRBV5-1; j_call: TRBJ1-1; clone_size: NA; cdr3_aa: CASSWGQGGNTEAFF; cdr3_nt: TGCGCCAGCAGCTGGGGACAGGGTGGGAATACTGAAGCTTTCTTT
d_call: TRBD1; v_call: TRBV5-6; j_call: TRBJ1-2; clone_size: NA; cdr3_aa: CASSWTGSGGYTF; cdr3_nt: TGTGCCAGCAGCTGGACAGGGAGTGGCGGCTACACCTTC
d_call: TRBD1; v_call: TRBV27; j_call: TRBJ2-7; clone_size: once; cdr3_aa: CASSDRDRFYEQYF; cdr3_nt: TGTGCCAGCAGTGACCGGGACAGATTCTACGAGCAGTACTTC
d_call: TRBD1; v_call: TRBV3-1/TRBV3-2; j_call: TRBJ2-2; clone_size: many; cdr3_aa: CASSPGQGDTGELFF; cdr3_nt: TGTGCCAGCAGCCCGGGACAGGGAGACACCGGGGAGCTGTTTTTT
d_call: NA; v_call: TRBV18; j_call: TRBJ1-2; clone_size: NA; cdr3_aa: CASSPLDSENYGYTF; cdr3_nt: TGTGCCAGCTCACCTCTGGACAGTGAGAACTATGGCTACACCTTC
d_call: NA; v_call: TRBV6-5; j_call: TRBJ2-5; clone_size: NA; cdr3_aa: CASSNQETQYF; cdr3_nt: TGTGCCAGCAGTAATCAGGAGACCCAGTACTTC
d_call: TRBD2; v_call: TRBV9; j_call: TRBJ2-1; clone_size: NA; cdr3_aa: CASSAGGNEQFF; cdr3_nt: TGTGCCAGCAGCGCGGGGGGAAATGAGCAGTTCTTC
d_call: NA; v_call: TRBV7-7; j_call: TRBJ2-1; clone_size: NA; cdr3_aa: CASSLWGNNEQFF; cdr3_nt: TGTGCTAGCAGCTTATGGGGCAACAATGAGCAGTTCTTC
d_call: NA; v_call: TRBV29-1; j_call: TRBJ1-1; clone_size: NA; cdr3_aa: CSVVSQMNTEAFF; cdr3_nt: TGCAGCGTTGTCTCCCAGATGAACACTGAAGCTTTCTTT
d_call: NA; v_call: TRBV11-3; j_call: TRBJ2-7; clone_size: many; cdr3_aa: CASAFVSGSYEQYF; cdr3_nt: TGTGCCAGCGCATTTGTAAGCGGATCCTACGAGCAGTACTTC
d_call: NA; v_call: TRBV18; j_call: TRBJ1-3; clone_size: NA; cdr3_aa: CASSLGPAAGNTIYF; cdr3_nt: TGTGCCAGCTCACTTGGGCCCGCAGCTGGAAACACCATATATTTT
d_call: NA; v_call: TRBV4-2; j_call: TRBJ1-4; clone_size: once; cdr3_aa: CASSQDGREGEKLFF; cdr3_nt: TGTGCCAGCAGCCAAGATGGCAGGGAGGGCGAAAAACTGTTTTTT
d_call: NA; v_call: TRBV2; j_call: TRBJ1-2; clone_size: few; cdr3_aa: CASSEPGNRYTF; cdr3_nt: TGTGCCAGCAGTGAGCCAGGGAATCGCTACACCTTC
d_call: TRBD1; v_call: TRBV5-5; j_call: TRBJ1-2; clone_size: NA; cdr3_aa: CASSFRQGEGGYTF; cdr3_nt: TGTGCCAGCAGCTTTCGACAGGGTGAGGGTGGCTACACCTTC
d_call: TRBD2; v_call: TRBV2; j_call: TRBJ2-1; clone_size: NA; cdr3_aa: CASMIAGNNEQFF; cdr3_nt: TGTGCCAGCATGATAGCGGGGAACAATGAGCAGTTCTTC
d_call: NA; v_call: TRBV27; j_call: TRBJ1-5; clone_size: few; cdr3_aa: CASSPRRGGQPQHF; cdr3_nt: TGTGCCAGCAGTCCCCGGCGGGGTGGACAGCCCCAGCATTTT
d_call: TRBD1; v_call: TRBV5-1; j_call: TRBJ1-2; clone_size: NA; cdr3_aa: CASSADRGPYGYTF; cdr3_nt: TGCGCCAGCAGCGCGGACAGGGGTCCCTATGGCTACACCTTC
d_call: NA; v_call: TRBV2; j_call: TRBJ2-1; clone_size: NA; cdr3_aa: CASKADRIGNEQFF; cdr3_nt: TGTGCCAGCAAGGCTGACAGGATCGGCAATGAGCAGTTCTTC
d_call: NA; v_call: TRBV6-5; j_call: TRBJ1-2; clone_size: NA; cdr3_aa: CASKKSGQHHGYTF; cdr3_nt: TGTGCCAGCAAAAAGTCCGGACAGCATCATGGCTACACCTTC
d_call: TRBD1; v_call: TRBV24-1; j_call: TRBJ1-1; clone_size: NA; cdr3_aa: CATSDLPSAGGAYTEAFF; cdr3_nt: TGTGCCACCAGTGATTTGCCTTCGGCAGGGGGCGCGTACACTGAAGCTTTCTTT
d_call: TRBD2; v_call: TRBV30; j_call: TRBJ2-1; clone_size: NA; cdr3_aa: CAWSWTSLAYNEQFF; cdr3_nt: TGTGCCTGGAGTTGGACTAGCTTAGCCTACAATGAGCAGTTCTTC
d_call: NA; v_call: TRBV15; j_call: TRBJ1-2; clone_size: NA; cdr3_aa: CATSSEQGALYGYTF; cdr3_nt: TGTGCCACCAGCAGCGAACAGGGCGCGCTCTATGGCTACACCTTC
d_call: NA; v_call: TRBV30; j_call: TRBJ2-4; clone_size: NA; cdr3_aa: CAWSEGGHKNIQYF; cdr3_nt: TGTGCCTGGAGCGAAGGCGGTCACAAAAACATTCAGTACTTC